The 2 T cell receptor beta chains below were found in one sample sequenced in a study of control samples from healthy donors and cancer patients. Only in-frame clones appear in the TCRdb table, and some are missing; sequencing was by immunoSEQ multiplex PCR. The sample consists of tens of thousands of clones, 87% of them appearing once. Sequenced input: PBMCs. These receptor sequences come from a man aged 55 to 70 with head and neck cancer.

This rearrangement joins TRBV6-2 or TRBV6-3 to TRBJ2-7, with TRBD2 identical over 10 bases. The CDR3 spans 15 residues. The germline V gene encodes CDR1 MNHEY and CDR2 SVGEGT. The junction had 2 bases not matched to a gene; V was cut back by 0 bases and J by 3 bases. CDR3 DNA: TGTGCCAGCAGTTACTCGAAGCGGGGGGGCTACGAGCAGTACTTC. Residues: CASSYSKRGGYEQYF.

The rearrangement joins TRBV3-1 (or the pseudogene TRBV3-2) to TRBJ2-2, with D unclear. CDR1 LGHDT and CDR2 YNNKEL come from the germline V gene (reference sequence). This CDR3 has 11 amino acids. Trimming stripped 5 bases from V and 9 bases from J, with 7 bases between. The CDR3 region is CASSSGRELFF. The CDR3 nucleotides are TGTGCCAGCAGCTCCGGGCGGGAGCTGTTTTTT.